Below are 7 T cell receptor beta chains sequenced from a single sample in a study of cytomegalovirus exposure and HLA in healthy donors. Primers included in the PCR were 60 Vbeta and 13 Jbeta primers. Here immunoSEQ multiplex PCR was the method, and the copy in TCRdb shows in-frame clones only, minus some. The sample carries around 64,000 clones, approximately 90% recorded once. The specimen sequenced was PBMCs. The source is a young woman in good health and CMV-seropositive.

V and J are TRBV7-8 and TRBJ2-7, with TRBD2 identical over 12 bases. The CDR3 totals 17 residues. Germline values: CDR1 SGHVS, CDR2 FQNEAQ. J was trimmed by 4 bases and V by 5 bases; bases with no gene match: 12. CDR3 sequence reads: CASSPLTSGRANYEQYF. DNA of the CDR3: TGTGCCAGCAGCCCGCTGACTAGCGGGAGAGCGAATTACGAGCAGTACTTC.

A single count supports this clone. The J gene is TRBJ2-5, the V gene TRBV7-9; 8 bases are a match to TRBD2. Germline CDR1 reads SEHNR; CDR2 reads FQNEAQ (reference sequence). V lost 5 bases and J lost 0; bases outside the gene matches: 5. There are 15 residues in the CDR3. CDR3 bases: TGTGCCAGCAGCGAGGGACTAGACGACCAAGAGACCCAGTACTTC. Amino acids: CASSEGLDDQETQYF.

The chain links TRBV6-5 to TRBJ1-1, with D perhaps matching TRBD1 (6 bases). V lost 4 bases to trimming and J lost 1 base, with 7 bases between them. Germline-derived CDR1 and CDR2 are MNHEY and SVGAGI. The CDR3 consists of 13 residues. The CDR3 DNA reads TGTGCCAGCAGTTCGACAGGGAACACTGAAGCTTTCTTT. Its translation: CASSSTGNTEAFF.

V usage is TRBV18 and J usage is TRBJ2-3; D is perhaps TRBD2 (5 bases). The CDR3 contains 14 residues. The V gene's germline CDR1 is KGHSH and CDR2 LQKENI. Trimming took off 3 bases at V and 2 bases at J, with 9 bases between the two ends. CDR3: CASSPLLVTDTQYF. The CDR3 coding sequence is TGTGCCAGCTCACCCTTACTAGTCACAGATACGCAGTATTTT.

The genes are TRBV6-1 and TRBJ2-1, with TRBD1 matching 10 bases. CDR3 length: 15 amino acids. V shed 6 bases, J shed 6 bases, and the junction held 8 bases outside the gene matches. Germline assignment: CDR1 MNHNS and CDR2 SASEGT. The CDR3 region has the DNA TGTGCCAGCAGCGCCACCGGGACAGGGGTCAATGAGCAGTTCTTC. Translated, it gives CASSATGTGVNEQFF.

J is TRBJ2-1 and V is TRBV6-1, with TRBD1 as a possible D gene (5 bases). This CDR3 comprises 14 residues. The germline V gene has CDR1 MNHNS and CDR2 SASEGT. The germline V and J ends were trimmed by 8 bases and 10 bases, with 21 bases remaining between them. The CDR3 here is CASHFPRVDSEQFF. CDR3 nucleotides: TGTGCCAGCCACTTCCCCAGGGTCGACAGCGAGCAGTTCTTC.

DNA for the CDR3: TGTGCCAGCAGCCTGTCCCTAGCGGGAGTAGAAGAGACCCAGTACTTC. Translated: CASSLSLAGVEETQYF. The gene calls are TRBV5-6 and TRBJ2-5, with TRBD2 identical over 10 bases. From germline, CDR1 is SGHDT and CDR2 YYEEEE. This CDR3 contains 16 residues. J gave up 3 bases and V 4 bases, and 9 bases lay outside the gene matches.